The present T cell receptor (beta chain) was sequenced within a study of regulatory T cells in long-lasting Graves disease. Time point noted: newly diagnosed GD, antithyroid drugs for less than 3 months. TCR sequences were obtained from RNA taken from PBMCs. The CDR3 sequence is 15 residues long. The V gene's germline CDR1 is SGHRS and CDR2 YFSETQ. V was trimmed by 3 bases and J by 0 bases, leaving 10 bases between them. Sequencing libraries for TCR beta were prepared with iRepertoire HTBI primers and Arm-PCR of CDR3 regions. Each CDR3 protein is one row after TCRdb ran MiXCR on the multiplex PCR reads. The profile shows 350,000 to 450,000 distinct CDR3 sequences, over 14% of them singletons. This sample also belongs to another study, concerning T cells in Graves' hyperthyroidism and ophthalmopathy. From that study: The HTBI set primed first-round TCR CDR3 RT-PCR.

The starting material was peripheral blood mononuclear cells (PBMCs), obtained at new diagnosis, from a patient treated with antithyroid drugs. The J gene is TRBJ1-3, the V gene TRBV5-1; D gene uncertain. The receptor's source is a woman between 40 and 55 years old with Graves disease. The CDR3 loop is CASSSDGSSGNTIYF. CDR3 DNA sequence: TGCGCCAGCAGCTCAGACGGCAGCTCTGGAAACACCATATATTTT.